This TCR beta chain was recovered during a study of blood T cells in healthy people across ages. About the research overall: About one barcoded beta molecule was captured per two T cells (by template switching). Overall study findings and caveats: Shifts in expanded clonotypes may have been confounded by donor CMV status, which was unknown.

With regard to this clonotype: Antigen: not known.

Healthy Caucasians from Russia aged about 6 to 100 served as donors. Every donor provided roughly 10 milliliters of peripheral blood. The authors ran a second PCR of roughly 6 to 11 cycles using a sample-barcoded 5' primer and a J-beta primer mix. From the 5' RACE reads, TCRdb called clonotypes with MiXCR, one entry per CDR3 protein. The sample lists 1.5 million or so distinct CDR3 sequences, approximately 39% occurring once. The germline gives CDR1 SGHVS, CDR2 FQNEAQ. The V and J ends lost 0 bases and 1 base, in that order; junction bases with no gene match: 0. This CDR3 has 15 residues. The V and J genes are TRBV7-8 and TRBJ1-2; 9 positions match TRBD1. Source material: blood. This TCR derives from a woman aged 18-30 years in good health. CDR3 nucleotides: TGTGCCAGCAGCTTAGCGGACAGGGGTAACTATGGCTACACCTTC. This translates into CASSLADRGNYGYTF. The variable domain in full, with the rest retrieved from reference TRBV7-8 and TRBJ1-2, is GAGVSQSPRYKVAKRGQDVALRCDPISGHVSLFWYQQALGQGPEFLTYFQNEAQLDKSGLPSDRFFAERPEGSVSTLKIQRTQQEDSAVYLCASSLADRGNYGYTFGSGTRLTVV.